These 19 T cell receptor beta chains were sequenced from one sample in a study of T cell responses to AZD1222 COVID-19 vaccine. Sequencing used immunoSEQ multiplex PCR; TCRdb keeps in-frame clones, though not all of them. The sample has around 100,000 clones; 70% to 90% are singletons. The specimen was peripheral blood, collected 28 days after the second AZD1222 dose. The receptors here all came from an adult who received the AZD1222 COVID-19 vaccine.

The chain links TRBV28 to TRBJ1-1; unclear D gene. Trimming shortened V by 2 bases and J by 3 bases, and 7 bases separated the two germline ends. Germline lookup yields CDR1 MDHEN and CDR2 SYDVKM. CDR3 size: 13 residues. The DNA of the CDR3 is TGTGCCAGCAGTTTAGGCACCGACACTGAAGCTTTCTTT. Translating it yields CASSLGTDTEAFF.

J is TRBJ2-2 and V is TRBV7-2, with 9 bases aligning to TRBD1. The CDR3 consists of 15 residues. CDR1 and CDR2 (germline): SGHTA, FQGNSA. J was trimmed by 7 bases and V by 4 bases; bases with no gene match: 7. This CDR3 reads CASSSGTGSFGELFF. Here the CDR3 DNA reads TGTGCCAGCAGCTCCGGGACAGGGTCTTTCGGGGAGCTGTTTTTT.

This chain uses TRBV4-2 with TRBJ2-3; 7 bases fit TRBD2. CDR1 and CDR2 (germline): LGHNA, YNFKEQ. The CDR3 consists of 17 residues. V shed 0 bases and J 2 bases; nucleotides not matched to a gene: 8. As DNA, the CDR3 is TGTGCCAGCAGCCAAGAGTTCCAAGCGGGGCTCACAGATACGCAGTATTTT. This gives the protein CASSQEFQAGLTDTQYF.

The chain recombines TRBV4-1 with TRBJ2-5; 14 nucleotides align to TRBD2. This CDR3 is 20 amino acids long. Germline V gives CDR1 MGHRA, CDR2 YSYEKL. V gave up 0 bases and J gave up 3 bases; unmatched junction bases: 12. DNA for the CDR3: TGCGCCAGCAGCCAAGAGTACGGGACTAGCGGGGGCAGGGGGGAAGAGACCCAGTACTTC. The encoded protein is CASSQEYGTSGGRGEETQYF.

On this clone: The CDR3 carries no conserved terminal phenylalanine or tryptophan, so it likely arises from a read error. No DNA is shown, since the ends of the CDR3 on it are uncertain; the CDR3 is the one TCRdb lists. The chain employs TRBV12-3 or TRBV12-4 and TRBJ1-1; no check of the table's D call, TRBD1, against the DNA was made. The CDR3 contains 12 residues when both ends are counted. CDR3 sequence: CASTDPPGGLRY.

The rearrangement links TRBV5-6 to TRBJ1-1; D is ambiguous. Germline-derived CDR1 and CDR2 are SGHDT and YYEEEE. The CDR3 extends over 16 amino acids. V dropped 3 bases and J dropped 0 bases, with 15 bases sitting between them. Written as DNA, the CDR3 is TGTGCCAGCAGCTCCCTTTCACGGCAGCTGAACACTGAAGCTTTCTTT. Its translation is CASSSLSRQLNTEAFF.

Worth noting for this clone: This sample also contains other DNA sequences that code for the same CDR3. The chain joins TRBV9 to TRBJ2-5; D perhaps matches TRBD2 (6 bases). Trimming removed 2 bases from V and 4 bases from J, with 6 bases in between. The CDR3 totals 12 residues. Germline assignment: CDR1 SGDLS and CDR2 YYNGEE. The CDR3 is CASSVGGETQYF. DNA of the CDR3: TGTGCCAGCAGCGTCGGGGGAGAGACCCAGTACTTC.

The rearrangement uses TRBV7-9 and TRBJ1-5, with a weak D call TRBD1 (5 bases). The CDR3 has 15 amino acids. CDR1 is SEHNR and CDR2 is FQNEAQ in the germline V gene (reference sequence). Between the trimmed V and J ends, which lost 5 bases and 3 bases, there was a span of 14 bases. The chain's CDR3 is CASSRDPGLNQPQHF. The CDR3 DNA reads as TGTGCCAGCAGCCGGGACCCAGGACTCAATCAGCCCCAGCATTTT.

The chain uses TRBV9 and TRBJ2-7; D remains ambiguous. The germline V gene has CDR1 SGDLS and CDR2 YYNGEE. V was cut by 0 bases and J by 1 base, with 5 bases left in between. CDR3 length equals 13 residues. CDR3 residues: CASSVASSYEQYF. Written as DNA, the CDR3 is TGTGCCAGCAGCGTAGCCAGTTCCTACGAGCAGTACTTC.

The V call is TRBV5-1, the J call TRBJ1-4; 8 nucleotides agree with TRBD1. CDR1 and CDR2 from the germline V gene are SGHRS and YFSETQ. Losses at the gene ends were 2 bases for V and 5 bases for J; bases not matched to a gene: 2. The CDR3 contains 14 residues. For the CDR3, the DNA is TGCGCCAGCAGCTTCAGGGGGCCGAATGAAAAACTGTTTTTT. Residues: CASSFRGPNEKLFF.

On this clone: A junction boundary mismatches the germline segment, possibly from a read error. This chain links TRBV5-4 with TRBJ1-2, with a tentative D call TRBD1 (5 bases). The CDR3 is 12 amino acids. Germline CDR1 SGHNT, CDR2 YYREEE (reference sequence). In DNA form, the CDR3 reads TGTGCCAGCAGCTTGCGGACAAATGGTTACACCTTC. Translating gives CASSLRTNGYTF. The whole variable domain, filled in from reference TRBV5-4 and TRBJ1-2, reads ETGVTQSPTHLIKTRGQQVTLRCSSQSGHNTVSWYQQALGQGPQFIFQYYREEENGRGNFPPRFSGLQFPNYSSELNVNALELDDSALYLCASSLRTNGYTFGSGTRLTVV.

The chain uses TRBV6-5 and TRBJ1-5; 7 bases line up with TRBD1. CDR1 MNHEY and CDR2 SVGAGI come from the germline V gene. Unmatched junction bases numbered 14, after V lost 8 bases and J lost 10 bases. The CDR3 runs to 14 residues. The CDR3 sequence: CASLLDRAGGPQHF. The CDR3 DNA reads TGTGCCAGCCTCCTCGACAGGGCCGGAGGTCCCCAGCATTTT.

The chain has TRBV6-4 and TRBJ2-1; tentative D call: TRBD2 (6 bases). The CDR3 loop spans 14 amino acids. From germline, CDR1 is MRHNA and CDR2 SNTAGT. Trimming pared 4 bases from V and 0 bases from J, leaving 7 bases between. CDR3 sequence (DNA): TGTGCCAGCAGTGGGACTAACTCCTACAATGAGCAGTTCTTC. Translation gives CASSGTNSYNEQFF.

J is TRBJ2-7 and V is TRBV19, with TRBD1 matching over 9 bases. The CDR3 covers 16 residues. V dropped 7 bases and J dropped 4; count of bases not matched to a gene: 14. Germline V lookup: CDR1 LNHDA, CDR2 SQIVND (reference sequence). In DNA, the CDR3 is TGTGCCAGTATGCTCGGGGACAGGGAGAACTGGTACGAGCAGTACTTC. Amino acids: CASMLGDRENWYEQYF. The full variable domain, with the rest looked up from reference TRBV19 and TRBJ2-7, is DGGITQSPKYLFRKEGQNVTLSCEQNLNHDAMYWYRQDPGQGLRLIYYSQIVNDFQKGDIAEGYSVSREKKESFPLTVTSAQKNPTAFYLCASMLGDRENWYEQYFGPGTRLTVT.

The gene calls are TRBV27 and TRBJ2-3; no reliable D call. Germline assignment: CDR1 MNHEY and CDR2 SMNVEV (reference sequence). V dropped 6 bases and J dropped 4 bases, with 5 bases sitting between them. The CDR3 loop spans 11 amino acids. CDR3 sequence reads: CASSASDTQYF. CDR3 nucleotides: TGTGCCAGCAGCGCATCAGATACGCAGTATTTT.

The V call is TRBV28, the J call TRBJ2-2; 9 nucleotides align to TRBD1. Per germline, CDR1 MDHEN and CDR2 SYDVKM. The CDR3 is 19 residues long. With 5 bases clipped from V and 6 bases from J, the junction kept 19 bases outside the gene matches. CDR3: CASSIPGQGPPRTSGELFF. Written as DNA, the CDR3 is TGTGCCAGCAGTATCCCGGGACAGGGACCGCCCCGAACGTCCGGGGAGCTGTTTTTT.

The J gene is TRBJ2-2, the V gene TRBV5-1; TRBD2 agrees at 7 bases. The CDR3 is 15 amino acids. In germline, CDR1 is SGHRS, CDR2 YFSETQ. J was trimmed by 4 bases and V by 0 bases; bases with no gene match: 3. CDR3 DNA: TGCGCCAGCAGCTTGGACGGCGGGGGCACCGGGGAGCTGTTTTTT. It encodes CASSLDGGGTGELFF.

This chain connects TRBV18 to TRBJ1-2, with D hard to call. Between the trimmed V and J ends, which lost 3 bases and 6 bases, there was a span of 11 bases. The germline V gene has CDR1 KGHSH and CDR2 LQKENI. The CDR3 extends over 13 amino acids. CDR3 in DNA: TGTGCCAGCTCACCCTCTGGACGGGATGGCTACACCTTC. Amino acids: CASSPSGRDGYTF.

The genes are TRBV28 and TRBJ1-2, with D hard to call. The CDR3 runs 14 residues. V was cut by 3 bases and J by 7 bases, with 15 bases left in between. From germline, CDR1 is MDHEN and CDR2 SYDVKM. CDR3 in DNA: TGTGCCAGCAGTTTCGGCCAGGCTAGGTCTGGCTACACCTTC. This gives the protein CASSFGQARSGYTF.